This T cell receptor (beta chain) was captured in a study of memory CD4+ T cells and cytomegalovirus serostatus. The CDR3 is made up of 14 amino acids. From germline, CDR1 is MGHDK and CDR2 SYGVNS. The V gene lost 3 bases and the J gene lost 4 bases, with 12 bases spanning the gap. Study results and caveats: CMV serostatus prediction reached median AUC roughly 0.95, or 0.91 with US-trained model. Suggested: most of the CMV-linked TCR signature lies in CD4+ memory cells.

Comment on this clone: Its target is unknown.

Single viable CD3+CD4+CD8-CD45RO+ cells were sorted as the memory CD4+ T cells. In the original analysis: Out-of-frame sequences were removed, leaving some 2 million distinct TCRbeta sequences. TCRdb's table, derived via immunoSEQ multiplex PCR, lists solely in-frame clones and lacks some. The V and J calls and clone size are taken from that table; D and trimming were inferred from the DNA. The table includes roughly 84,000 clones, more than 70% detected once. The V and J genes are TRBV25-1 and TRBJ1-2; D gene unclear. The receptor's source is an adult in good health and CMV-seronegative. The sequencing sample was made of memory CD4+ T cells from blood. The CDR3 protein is CASSEGGISYGYTF. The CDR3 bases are TGTGCCAGCAGTGAGGGCGGGATCTCCTATGGCTACACCTTC.